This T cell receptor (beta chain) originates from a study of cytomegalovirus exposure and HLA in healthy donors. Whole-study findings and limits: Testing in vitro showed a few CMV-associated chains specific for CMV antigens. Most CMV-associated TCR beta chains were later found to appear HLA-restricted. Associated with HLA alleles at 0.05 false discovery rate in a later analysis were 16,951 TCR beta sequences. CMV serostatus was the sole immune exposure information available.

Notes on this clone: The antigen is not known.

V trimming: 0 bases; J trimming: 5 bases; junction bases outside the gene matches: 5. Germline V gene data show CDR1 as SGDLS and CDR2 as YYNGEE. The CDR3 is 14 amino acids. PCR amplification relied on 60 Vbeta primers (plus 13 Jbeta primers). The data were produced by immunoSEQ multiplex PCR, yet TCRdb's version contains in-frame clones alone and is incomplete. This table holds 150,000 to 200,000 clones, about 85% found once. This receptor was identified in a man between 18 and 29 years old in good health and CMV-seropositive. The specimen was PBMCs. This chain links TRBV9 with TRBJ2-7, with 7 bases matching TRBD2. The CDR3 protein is CASSVAGEGDEQYF. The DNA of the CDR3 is TGTGCCAGCAGCGTAGCTGGGGAGGGAGACGAGCAGTACTTC.